One and the same sample provided the 9 T cell receptor beta chains below, sequenced in a study of blood T cell repertoires in COVID-19. This table comes from immunoSEQ multiplex PCR, and its TCRdb copy is limited to in-frame clones, with some not included. The repertoire includes 350,000 or so clones, more than 70% of them detected once, and over 9.5% sits in the top ten. Sequencing was performed on peripheral blood. Source of these receptors: a woman in her twenties or thirties with COVID-19, enrolled during active disease.

The chain links TRBV10-1 to TRBJ2-7, with unresolved D. The CDR3 consists of 14 residues. V was clipped by 7 bases and J by 0 bases, with 13 bases between them. CDR1 is WNHNN and CDR2 is SYGVQD in the germline V gene (reference sequence). As DNA, the CDR3 is TGCGCCAGCACCCCTCCTGAGCCCTCCTACGAGCAGTACTTC. This codes for CASTPPEPSYEQYF.

Remarks on this clone: Other DNA sequences in the same sample also yield this CDR3. The chain combines TRBV6-5 with TRBJ2-7, with TRBD2 matching 9 bases. CDR1 and CDR2 (germline): MNHEY, SVGAGI. This CDR3 is 14 amino acids long. Trimming removed 5 bases from V and 0 bases from J; junction bases left unmatched: 2. Here the CDR3 reads CASSNSGSSYEQYF. CDR3 nucleotides: TGTGCCAGCAGTAATAGCGGGAGCTCCTACGAGCAGTACTTC.

The genes are TRBV28 and TRBJ2-5, with 13 bases aligning to TRBD2. V was clipped by 5 bases and J by 5 bases; unmatched bases: 5. The CDR3 runs 15 residues. CDR1 and CDR2 (germline): MDHEN, SYDVKM. This chain's CDR3 is CASSTGLAGVETQYF. The CDR3 DNA reads TGTGCCAGCAGTACCGGACTAGCGGGAGTGGAGACCCAGTACTTC.

The chain has TRBV27 and TRBJ1-5, with TRBD1 identical over 7 bases. The CDR3 is 12 residues long. Germline lookup yields CDR1 MNHEY and CDR2 SMNVEV (reference sequence). V lost 9 bases, J lost 5 bases, and 4 bases stayed unmatched. CDR3 residues: CASRTGDQPQHF. CDR3 nucleotides: TGTGCCAGTAGAACAGGGGATCAGCCCCAGCATTTT.

In this sample, this clone turned up once. The chain links TRBV18 to TRBJ2-5; D might be TRBD2 (5 bases). Germline V CDR1 and CDR2: KGHSH, LQKENI. V was clipped by 4 bases and J by 1 base, with 10 bases between them. The CDR3 runs 14 residues. The CDR3 nucleotides are TGTGCCAGCTCACTGCAGCGGAGCCAAGAGACCCAGTACTTC. Residues: CASSLQRSQETQYF.

This chain joins TRBV7-8 and TRBJ2-5, with TRBD2 matching over 11 bases. The germline V gene has CDR1 SGHVS and CDR2 FQNEAQ. This CDR3 is built from 18 residues. V trimming: 3 bases; J trimming: 0 bases; junction bases outside the gene matches: 9. Here the CDR3 reads CASSFRIAGGGYQETQYF. The DNA of the CDR3 is TGTGCCAGCAGCTTTAGGATAGCGGGAGGGGGGTACCAAGAGACCCAGTACTTC.

The chain joins TRBV5-1 to TRBJ1-1; the D is unclear. V was shortened by 4 bases and J by 0 bases, with 10 bases between the two germline ends. Germline V gene lookup returns CDR1 SGHRS and CDR2 YFSETQ. This CDR3 comprises 14 residues. CDR3 sequence: CASSANTVNTEAFF. The CDR3 DNA is TGCGCCAGCAGCGCAAATACAGTGAACACTGAAGCTTTCTTT.

V is TRBV5-6 and J is TRBJ2-7; TRBD1 is a possible D gene (5 bases). V was shortened by 2 bases and J by 1 base, with 10 bases between the two germline ends. The CDR3 covers 14 residues. Per germline, CDR1 SGHDT and CDR2 YYEEEE. In nucleotides, the CDR3 is TGTGCCAGCAGCTTCTCAGGGCTTTCCTACGAGCAGTACTTC. Encoded protein: CASSFSGLSYEQYF.

The chain combines TRBV6-2 or TRBV6-3 with TRBJ2-7, with 8 bases fitting TRBD1. After removal of 4 bases from V and 5 bases from J, the junction contained 7 bases not matched to a gene. Per the germline V gene, CDR1 is MNHEY and CDR2 is SVGEGT. This CDR3 has 14 residues. In DNA form, the CDR3 reads TGTGCCAGCAGTTCGGACAGGGAGATTCACGAGCAGTACTTC. It is translated as CASSSDREIHEQYF.